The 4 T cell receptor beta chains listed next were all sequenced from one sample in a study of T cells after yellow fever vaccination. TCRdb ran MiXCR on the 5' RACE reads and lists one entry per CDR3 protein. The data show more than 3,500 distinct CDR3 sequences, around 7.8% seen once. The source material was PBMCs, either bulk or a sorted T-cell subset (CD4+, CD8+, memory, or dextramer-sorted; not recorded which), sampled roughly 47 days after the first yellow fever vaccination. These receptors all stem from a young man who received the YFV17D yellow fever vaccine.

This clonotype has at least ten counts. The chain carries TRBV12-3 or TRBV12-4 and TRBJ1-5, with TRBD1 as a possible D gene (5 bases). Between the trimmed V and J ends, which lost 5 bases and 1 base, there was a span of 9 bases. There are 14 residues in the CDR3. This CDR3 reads CASSIRGSNQPQHF. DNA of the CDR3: TGTGCCAGCAGTATAAGGGGAAGCAATCAGCCCCAGCATTTT.

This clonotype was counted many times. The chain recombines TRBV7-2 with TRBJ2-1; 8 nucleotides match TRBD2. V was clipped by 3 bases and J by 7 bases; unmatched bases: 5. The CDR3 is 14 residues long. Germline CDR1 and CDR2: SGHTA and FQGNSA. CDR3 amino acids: CASSFWAGGNEQFF. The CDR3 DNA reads TGTGCCAGCAGCTTTTGGGCGGGGGGAAATGAGCAGTTCTTC.

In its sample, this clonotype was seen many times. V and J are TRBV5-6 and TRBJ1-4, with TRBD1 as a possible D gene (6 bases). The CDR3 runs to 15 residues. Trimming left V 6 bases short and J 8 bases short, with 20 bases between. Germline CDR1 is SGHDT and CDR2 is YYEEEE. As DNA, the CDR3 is TGTGCCAGCAATAGACTGGACAGTGGAGACGAAAAACTGTTTTTT. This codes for CASNRLDSGDEKLFF.

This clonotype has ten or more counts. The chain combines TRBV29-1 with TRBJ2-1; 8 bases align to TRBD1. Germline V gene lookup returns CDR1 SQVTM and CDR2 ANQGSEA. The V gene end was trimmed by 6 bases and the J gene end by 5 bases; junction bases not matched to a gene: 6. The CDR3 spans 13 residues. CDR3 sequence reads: CSVQGGRHNEQFF. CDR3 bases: TGCAGCGTACAGGGGGGCCGACACAATGAGCAGTTCTTC.